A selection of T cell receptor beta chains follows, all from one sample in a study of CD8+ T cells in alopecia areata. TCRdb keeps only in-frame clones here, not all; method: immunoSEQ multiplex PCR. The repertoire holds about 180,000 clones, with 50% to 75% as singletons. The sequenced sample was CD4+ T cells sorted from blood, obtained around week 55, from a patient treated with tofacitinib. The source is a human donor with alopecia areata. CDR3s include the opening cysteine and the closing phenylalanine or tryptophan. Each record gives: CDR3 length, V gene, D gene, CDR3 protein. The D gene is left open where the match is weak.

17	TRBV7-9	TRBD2	CASSLLLAGGMIYEQYF
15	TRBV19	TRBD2	CASSSGTSGGNEQFF
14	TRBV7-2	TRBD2	CASDRGGPQETQYF
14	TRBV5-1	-	CASSTDTMNTEAFF
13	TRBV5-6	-	CASSSGLINEQFF
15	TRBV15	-	CATSRDRDSQETQYF
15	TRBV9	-	CASSVVGGNTDTQYF
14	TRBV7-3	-	CASSLGGLGNTIYF
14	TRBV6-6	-	CASSPSGLSYEQYF
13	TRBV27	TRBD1	CASNRDRDTEAFF
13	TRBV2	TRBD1	CASSTDREETQYF
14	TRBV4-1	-	CASSQEGTTGTQYF
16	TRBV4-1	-	CASSQDQFTSTDTQYF
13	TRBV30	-	CAWSKGMNTEAFF
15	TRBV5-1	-	CASSSGSTMNTEAFF
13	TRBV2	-	CASSWQVSYEQYF
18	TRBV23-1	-	CASSQGGATGRSTDTQYF
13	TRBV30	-	CASGNSGANVLTF
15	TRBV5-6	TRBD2	CASSGWSASGVEQYF
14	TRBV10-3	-	CAISEVEERKPQHF
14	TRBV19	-	CASSTLGVRYEQYF
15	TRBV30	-	CAWSSVTHYTGELFF